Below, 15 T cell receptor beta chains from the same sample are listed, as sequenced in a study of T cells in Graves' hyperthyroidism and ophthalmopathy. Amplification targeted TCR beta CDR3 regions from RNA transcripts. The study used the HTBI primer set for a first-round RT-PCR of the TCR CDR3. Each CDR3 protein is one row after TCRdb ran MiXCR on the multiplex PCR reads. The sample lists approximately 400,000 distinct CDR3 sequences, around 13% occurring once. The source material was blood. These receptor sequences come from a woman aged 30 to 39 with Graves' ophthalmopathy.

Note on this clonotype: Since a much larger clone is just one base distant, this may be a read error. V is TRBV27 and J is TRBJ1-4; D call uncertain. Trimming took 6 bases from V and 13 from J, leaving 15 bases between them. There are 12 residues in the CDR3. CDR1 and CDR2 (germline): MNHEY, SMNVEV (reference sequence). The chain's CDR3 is CASRSGVNRLFF. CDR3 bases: TGTGCCAGCAGGAGCGGAGTCAACAGACTGTTTTTT. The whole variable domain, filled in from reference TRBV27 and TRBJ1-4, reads EAQVTQNPRYLITVTGKKLTVTCSQNMNHEYMSWYRQDPGLGLRQIYYSMNVEVTDKGDVPEGYKVSRKEKRNFPLILESPSPNQTSLYFCASRSGVNRLFFGSGTQLSVL.

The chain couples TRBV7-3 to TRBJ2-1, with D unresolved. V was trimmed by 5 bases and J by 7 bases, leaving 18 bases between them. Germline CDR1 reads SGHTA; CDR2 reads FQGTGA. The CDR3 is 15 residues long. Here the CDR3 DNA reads TGTGCCAGCAGCCCTTCGGAATCCGATTTGAATGAGCAGTTCTTC. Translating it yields CASSPSESDLNEQFF.

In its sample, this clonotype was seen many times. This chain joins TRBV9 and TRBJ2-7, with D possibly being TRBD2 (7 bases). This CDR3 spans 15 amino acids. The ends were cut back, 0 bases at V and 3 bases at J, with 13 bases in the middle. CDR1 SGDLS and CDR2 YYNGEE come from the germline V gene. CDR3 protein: CASSVGEGEGYEQYF. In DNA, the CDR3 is TGTGCCAGCAGCGTAGGGGAGGGGGAGGGCTACGAGCAGTACTTC. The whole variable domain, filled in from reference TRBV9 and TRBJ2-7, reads DSGVTQTPKHLITATGQRVTLRCSPRSGDLSVYWYQQSLDQGLQFLIQYYNGEERAKGNILERFSAQQFPDLHSELNLSSLELGDSALYFCASSVGEGEGYEQYFGPGTRLTVT.

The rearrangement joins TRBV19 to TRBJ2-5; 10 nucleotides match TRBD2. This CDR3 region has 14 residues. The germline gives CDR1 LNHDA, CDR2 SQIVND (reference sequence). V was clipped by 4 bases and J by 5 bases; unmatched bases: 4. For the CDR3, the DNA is TGTGCCAGTAGTAAAGGGACTAGCGTTGAGACCCAGTACTTC. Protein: CASSKGTSVETQYF.

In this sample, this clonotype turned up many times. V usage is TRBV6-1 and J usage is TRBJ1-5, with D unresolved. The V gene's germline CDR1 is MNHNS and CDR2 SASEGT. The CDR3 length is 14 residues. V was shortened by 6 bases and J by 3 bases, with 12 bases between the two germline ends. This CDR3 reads CASRERLFNQPQHF. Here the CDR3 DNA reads TGTGCCAGCAGGGAGCGACTTTTCAATCAGCCCCAGCATTTT.

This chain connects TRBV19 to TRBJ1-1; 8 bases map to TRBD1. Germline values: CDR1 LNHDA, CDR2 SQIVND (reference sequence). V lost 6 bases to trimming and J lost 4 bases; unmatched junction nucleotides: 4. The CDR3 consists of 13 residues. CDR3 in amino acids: CASRRTGSTEAFF. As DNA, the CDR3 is TGTGCCAGTAGACGGACAGGGTCCACTGAAGCTTTCTTT.

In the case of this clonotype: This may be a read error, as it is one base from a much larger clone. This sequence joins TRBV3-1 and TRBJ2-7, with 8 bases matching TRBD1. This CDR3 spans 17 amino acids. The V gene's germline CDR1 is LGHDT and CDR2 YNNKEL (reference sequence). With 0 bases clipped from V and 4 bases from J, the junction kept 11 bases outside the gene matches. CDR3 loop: CASSQDTVRQGLYEQYF. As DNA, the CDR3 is TGTGCCAGCAGCCAAGATACGGTGAGACAGGGGTTGTACGAGCAGTACTTC.

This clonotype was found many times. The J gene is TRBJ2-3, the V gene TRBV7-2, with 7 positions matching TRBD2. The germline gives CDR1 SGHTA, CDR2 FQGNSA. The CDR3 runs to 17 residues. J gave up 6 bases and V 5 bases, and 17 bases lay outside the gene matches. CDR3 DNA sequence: TGTGCCAGCAGCGCCACCAGGACTAGTCCTACCACGGATACGCAGTATTTT. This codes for CASSATRTSPTTDTQYF.

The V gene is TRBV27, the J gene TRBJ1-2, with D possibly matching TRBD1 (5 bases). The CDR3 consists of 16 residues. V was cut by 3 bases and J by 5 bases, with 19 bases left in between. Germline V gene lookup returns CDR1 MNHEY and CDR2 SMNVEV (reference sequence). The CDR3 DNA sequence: TGTGCCAGCAGTTTCTTAACACCCCAGGGACTATATGGCTACACCTTC. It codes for CASSFLTPQGLYGYTF.

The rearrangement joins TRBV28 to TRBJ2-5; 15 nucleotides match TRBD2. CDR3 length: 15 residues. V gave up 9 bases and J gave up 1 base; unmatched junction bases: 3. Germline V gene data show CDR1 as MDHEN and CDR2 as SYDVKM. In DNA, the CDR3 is TGTGCCAGTGCGGGACTAGCGGGGGGCCAAGAGACCCAGTACTTC. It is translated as CASAGLAGGQETQYF.

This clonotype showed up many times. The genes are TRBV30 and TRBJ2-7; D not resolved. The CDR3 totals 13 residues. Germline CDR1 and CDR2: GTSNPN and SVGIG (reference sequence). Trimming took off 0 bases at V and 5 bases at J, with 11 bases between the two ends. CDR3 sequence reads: CAWSVGSLHEQYF. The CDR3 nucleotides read TGTGCCTGGAGTGTGGGAAGTCTCCACGAGCAGTACTTC.

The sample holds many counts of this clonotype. CDR3 DNA: TGTGCCAGCAGTTCGTATAGCGGGGGTCCCACAGATACGCAGTATTTT. Translated: CASSSYSGGPTDTQYF. The chain couples TRBV28 to TRBJ2-3; 9 nucleotides agree with TRBD2. V shed 4 bases, J shed 2 bases, and the junction held 7 bases outside the gene matches. This CDR3 spans 16 amino acids. CDR1 and CDR2 (germline): MDHEN, SYDVKM.

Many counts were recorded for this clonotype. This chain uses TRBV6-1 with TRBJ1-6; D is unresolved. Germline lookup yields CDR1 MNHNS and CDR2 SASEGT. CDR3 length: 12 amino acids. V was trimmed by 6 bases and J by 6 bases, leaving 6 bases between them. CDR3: CASSQLNSPLHF. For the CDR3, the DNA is TGTGCCAGCAGCCAGCTTAATTCACCCCTCCACTTT.

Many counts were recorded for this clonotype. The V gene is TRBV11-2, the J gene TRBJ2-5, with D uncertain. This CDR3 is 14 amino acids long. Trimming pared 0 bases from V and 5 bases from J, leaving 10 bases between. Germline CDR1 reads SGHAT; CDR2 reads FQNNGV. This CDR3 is CASSLEVGTETQYF. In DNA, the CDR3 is TGTGCCAGCAGCTTAGAGGTTGGAACGGAGACCCAGTACTTC.

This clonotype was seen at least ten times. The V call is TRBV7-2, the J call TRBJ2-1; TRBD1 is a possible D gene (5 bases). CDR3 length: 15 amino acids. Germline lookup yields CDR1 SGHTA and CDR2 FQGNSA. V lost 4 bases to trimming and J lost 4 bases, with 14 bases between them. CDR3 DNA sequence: TGTGCCAGCAGCTGGTCTTTAGGGGAATACAATGAGCAGTTCTTC. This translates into CASSWSLGEYNEQFF.